The source of this TCR beta chain is a study of T cell repertoires in cytomegalovirus infection. Turning to the study itself: Public TCR beta signatures indicated both CMV infection and matching HLA type.

This clonotype was observed a handful of times. Its specificity is not known. MiXCR, run by TCRdb on the reads, gives a single entry per CDR3 protein. The table records about 260,000 distinct CDR3 sequences, roughly 13% of them present only once. V was clipped by 5 bases and J by 7 bases, with 12 bases between them. This CDR3 spans 12 amino acids. Germline CDR1 reads MDHEN; CDR2 reads SYDVKM. Study results and limitations: Cumulative public TCR beta family frequency identified CMV carriers with the relevant HLA. CMV-specific HLA-C-restricted TCR beta clonotypes dominated the ex vivo response.

Sample: PBMCs. The chain links TRBV28 to TRBJ2-7, with TRBD1 as a possible D gene (6 bases). The receptor comes from a human donor in good health (CMV status not recorded). Some clones in this sample may be carry-over from other donors' samples. The CDR3 reads CASSPDSREQYF. The CDR3 coding sequence is TGTGCCAGCAGTCCGGACAGCAGGGAGCAGTACTTC.